Listed here are 9 T cell receptor beta chains from one sample, sequenced in a study of blood T cell repertoires in COVID-19. Using immunoSEQ multiplex PCR, the repertoire was profiled, and TCRdb retains in-frame clones only, with some absent. The profile shows more than 150,000 clones, roughly four fifths of them singletons. The sequencing input was peripheral blood. These receptors originate from a woman aged 25 to 39 with acute or convalescent COVID-19.

J is TRBJ1-5 and V is TRBV12-3 or TRBV12-4; weak D call: TRBD1 (5 bases). The V end was cut by 4 bases, the J end by 9 bases, with 13 bases between. The CDR3 has 13 residues. The CDR3 DNA reads TGTGCCAGCAGTTCCAGGGAGGCCAGGCCCCAGCATTTT. As protein: CASSSREARPQHF.

The gene calls are TRBV29-1 and TRBJ2-5; tentative D call: TRBD2 (7 bases). The CDR3 is made up of 13 amino acids. Germline V gene lookup returns CDR1 SQVTM and CDR2 ANQGSEA. V lost 8 bases to trimming and J lost 4 bases, with 17 bases between them. In DNA, the CDR3 is TGCAGCATCGGACAGCGGGGAGGAGAGACCCAGTACTTC. Translating gives CSIGQRGGETQYF.

The chain is built from TRBV6-6 and TRBJ1-4, with 7 bases fitting TRBD1. Germline lookup yields CDR1 MNHNY and CDR2 SVGAGI (reference sequence). The V and J ends lost 2 bases and 7 bases, in that order; junction bases with no gene match: 10. This CDR3 comprises 16 residues. The CDR3 region has the DNA TGTGCCAGCAGTTACCCGAGACAGGGAACATTTGAAAAACTGTTTTTT. Protein: CASSYPRQGTFEKLFF.

This clone appeared once. The V call is TRBV27, the J call TRBJ2-1; D is possibly TRBD1 (6 bases). V was pared by 7 bases and J by 0 bases, with 13 bases between. Germline CDR1 MNHEY, CDR2 SMNVEV (reference sequence). CDR3 length: 15 residues. The CDR3 here is CASKLRGLSYNEQFF. The CDR3 nucleotides read TGTGCCAGCAAACTCAGGGGTCTCTCCTACAATGAGCAGTTCTTC.

The chain joins TRBV7-2 to TRBJ2-7, with 8 bases aligning to TRBD1. CDR3 length equals 16 residues. Germline V lookup: CDR1 SGHTA, CDR2 FQGNSA. V gave up 5 bases and J gave up 0 bases; unmatched junction bases: 9. The CDR3 region has the DNA TGTGCCAGCAGCCACGGTAGACAGGGGAGCTCCTACGAGCAGTACTTC. Encoded protein: CASSHGRQGSSYEQYF.

The chain joins TRBV5-6 to TRBJ1-5; no firm D call. The V end was cut by 2 bases, the J end by 1 base, with 7 bases between. This CDR3 has 14 amino acids. Germline loops: CDR1 SGHDT, CDR2 YYEEEE. The CDR3 sequence is CASSFGKSNQPQHF. In DNA, the CDR3 is TGTGCCAGCAGCTTCGGGAAAAGCAATCAGCCCCAGCATTTT.

The chain has TRBV6-5 and TRBJ1-2; no reliable D call. The CDR3 consists of 13 residues. V was cut by 7 bases and J by 5 bases, with 14 bases left in between. Looked up from germline, CDR1 is MNHEY and CDR2 is SVGAGI. In nucleotides, the CDR3 is TGTGCCAGCACTAGAGTTGGGTTGTATGGCTACACCTTC. Translation gives CASTRVGLYGYTF.

To note about this clone: A much larger clone sits a single nucleotide away, making a read error possible. V gene TRBV9 combines with J gene TRBJ2-1; TRBD2 might be the D (6 bases). V lost 3 bases, J lost 9 bases, and 25 bases lay in between. This CDR3 has 17 amino acids. Germline V gives CDR1 SGDLS, CDR2 YYNGEE. CDR3 sequence reads: CASSASPSRRVGREQFF. The CDR3 DNA reads TGTGCCAGCAGCGCCTCTCCTAGCAGGAGGGTAGGGCGTGAGCAGTTCTTC.

The chain links TRBV3-1 (or the pseudogene TRBV3-2) to TRBJ2-7; tentatively, D is TRBD2 (6 bases). The length of the CDR3 is 13 residues. Per the germline V gene, CDR1 is LGHDT and CDR2 is YNNKEL (reference sequence). Trimming took off 1 base at V and 7 bases at J, with 11 bases between the two ends. The CDR3 sequence: CASSQGGRREQYF. The CDR3 coding sequence is TGTGCCAGCAGCCAAGGAGGGAGGCGGGAGCAGTACTTC.